The next 20 T cell receptor beta chains were all read from a single sample in a study of blood T cell repertoires in COVID-19. TCRdb's copy holds only in-frame clones and misses some; the assay was immunoSEQ multiplex PCR. This table has over 200,000 clones, over 75% appearing once. Sequencing used peripheral blood. These receptors originate from a young woman with acute or convalescent COVID-19.

This clone was picked up a small number of times. The chain uses TRBV10-3 and TRBJ1-1, with TRBD1 matching over 10 bases. Germline V gene data show CDR1 as ENHRY and CDR2 as SYGVKD. The V gene end was trimmed by 6 bases and the J gene end by 0 bases; junction bases not matched to a gene: 4. This CDR3 is built from 15 residues. CDR3 amino acids: CAIRAGTGVNTEAFF. The CDR3 DNA sequence: TGTGCCATCAGAGCCGGGACAGGGGTGAACACTGAAGCTTTCTTT.

The rearrangement joins TRBV11-2 to TRBJ2-7; D remains unclear. The CDR3 is 15 residues long. Germline V CDR1 and CDR2: SGHAT, FQNNGV. Trimming left V 1 base short and J 3 bases short, with 13 bases between. This chain's CDR3 is CASSLVLSYDYEQYF. CDR3 nucleotide sequence: TGTGCCAGCAGCTTAGTGTTAAGCTACGACTACGAGCAGTACTTC.

V usage is TRBV10-1 and J usage is TRBJ2-7; possible D gene TRBD1, 5 bases. Germline V CDR1 and CDR2: WNHNN, SYGVQD (reference sequence). V was trimmed by 0 bases and J by 3 bases, leaving 9 bases between them. This CDR3 is built from 14 residues. For the CDR3, the DNA is TGCGCCAGCAGTGAGTCGGGGCTAGTCTACGAGCAGTACTTC. It is translated as CASSESGLVYEQYF.

This rearrangement joins TRBV5-4 to TRBJ2-3; 9 bases map to TRBD2. The CDR3 is 15 residues long. Germline assignment: CDR1 SGHNT and CDR2 YYREEE (reference sequence). V gave up 4 bases and J gave up 8 bases; unmatched junction bases: 11. CDR3 nucleotides: TGTGCCAGCAGCCCTTCGGGCGGGAGGGCCGGTACGCAGTATTTT. Translated, it gives CASSPSGGRAGTQYF.

This sequence joins TRBV29-1 and TRBJ2-6; D is possibly TRBD1 (6 bases). Trimming stripped 0 bases from V and 2 bases from J, with 8 bases between. Germline V gives CDR1 SQVTM, CDR2 ANQGSEA. The CDR3 has 15 residues. CDR3 sequence: CSVEDRGTGANVLTF. The DNA of the CDR3 is TGCAGCGTTGAAGACAGGGGTACTGGGGCCAACGTCCTGACTTTC. Full variable domain (missing parts from reference TRBV29-1 and TRBJ2-6): SAVISQKPSRDICQRGTSLTIQCQVDSQVTMMFWYRQQPGQSLTLIATANQGSEATYESGFVIDKFPISRPNLTFSTLTVSNMSPEDSSIYLCSVEDRGTGANVLTFGAGSRLTVL.

This rearrangement joins TRBV2 to TRBJ2-7; D is possibly TRBD1 (5 bases). This CDR3 is 13 amino acids long. From germline, CDR1 is SNHLY and CDR2 FYNNEI. V was pared by 5 bases and J by 0 bases, with 8 bases between. CDR3 bases: TGTGCCAGCAGTACAGGCATCTCCTACGAGCAGTACTTC. It translates to CASSTGISYEQYF.

V gene TRBV27 combines with J gene TRBJ2-2; D may be TRBD1 (6 bases). Germline V lookup: CDR1 MNHEY, CDR2 SMNVEV (reference sequence). CDR3 length: 11 amino acids. With 8 bases removed from V and 6 bases from J, the gap between germline ends came to 7 bases. The CDR3 loop reads CASYRAGELFF. For the CDR3, the DNA is TGTGCCAGCTACAGGGCCGGGGAGCTGTTTTTT.

The chain combines TRBV4-3 with TRBJ2-2; TRBD2 agrees at 10 bases. Unmatched junction bases numbered 0, after V lost 6 bases and J lost 5 bases. This CDR3 contains 13 residues. Looked up from germline, CDR1 is LGHNA and CDR2 is YSLEER. The CDR3 loop is CASRTSGTGELFF. The CDR3 DNA follows: TGCGCCAGCAGGACTAGCGGGACCGGGGAGCTGTTTTTT.

The rearrangement uses TRBV15 and TRBJ2-7, with 10 nucleotides matching TRBD2. Germline assignment: CDR1 LNHNV and CDR2 YYDKDF (reference sequence). CDR3 size: 15 residues. Unmatched junction bases numbered 1, after V lost 0 bases and J lost 2 bases. The CDR3 reads CATSRDLAGAYEQYF. The CDR3 DNA reads as TGTGCCACCAGCAGAGATCTAGCGGGAGCCTACGAGCAGTACTTC.

The chain links TRBV15 to TRBJ1-1; the D is unclear. This CDR3 contains 14 residues. CDR1 is LNHNV, CDR2 YYDKDF, per germline (reference sequence). Deletions cut 1 base from V and 0 bases from J, with 6 bases between. The CDR3 sequence is CATSRVVMNTEAFF. For the CDR3, the DNA is TGTGCCACCAGCAGAGTTGTTATGAACACTGAAGCTTTCTTT.

The V gene is TRBV29-1, the J gene TRBJ2-3, with unresolved D. The CDR3 runs to 14 residues. Looked up from germline, CDR1 is SQVTM and CDR2 is ANQGSEA. Trimming removed 2 bases from V and 2 bases from J, with 11 bases in between. CDR3 DNA sequence: TGCAGCGTTGAAATTAAGAAACTCACAGATACGCAGTATTTT. Its translation is CSVEIKKLTDTQYF.

The chain has TRBV18 and TRBJ2-3; the match to TRBD2 covers 9 bases. The V segment lost 3 bases and the J segment 2 bases; nucleotides outside the gene matches: 12. CDR1 KGHSH and CDR2 LQKENI come from the germline V gene. The CDR3 extends over 18 amino acids. CDR3 residues: CASSPLPASGTSTDTQYF. The DNA of the CDR3 is TGTGCCAGCTCACCCTTACCGGCTAGCGGGACGTCCACAGATACGCAGTATTTT.

The chain combines TRBV7-9 with TRBJ2-5; tentatively, D is TRBD1 (5 bases). Looked up from germline, CDR1 is SEHNR and CDR2 is FQNEAQ (reference sequence). Trimming shortened V by 5 bases and J by 5 bases, and 12 bases separated the two germline ends. The CDR3 is 13 amino acids. CDR3 nucleotides: TGTGCCAGCAGCGTTACAGGTCTGGAGACCCAGTACTTC. Encoded protein: CASSVTGLETQYF.

This sequence joins TRBV19 and TRBJ1-1; D gene uncertain. Germline loops: CDR1 LNHDA, CDR2 SQIVND (reference sequence). The CDR3 covers 12 residues. V lost 6 bases and J lost 5, with 10 bases in between. The CDR3 spells CASSRGRTEAFF. The CDR3 DNA reads as TGTGCCAGTAGCAGAGGGCGAACTGAAGCTTTCTTT.

This clone was seen a few times. V gene TRBV11-2 combines with J gene TRBJ2-7; D perhaps matches TRBD1 (6 bases). Germline lookup yields CDR1 SGHAT and CDR2 FQNNGV. The CDR3 length is 15 residues. Between the trimmed V and J ends, which lost 7 bases and 4 bases, there was a span of 20 bases. The CDR3 spells CASIPLRDTSYEQYF. The CDR3 DNA is TGTGCCAGCATCCCCCTCCGGGACACCTCTTACGAGCAGTACTTC.

The V call is TRBV12-5, the J call TRBJ1-5; no firm D call. Trimming left V 6 bases short and J 2 bases short, with 11 bases between. Germline V gene sequence: CDR1 LGHNT, CDR2 FRNRAP. The CDR3 consists of 14 residues. In DNA form, the CDR3 reads TGTGCTAGTGGGAGGCTCGGTGGCAATCAGCCCCAGCATTTT. Translation gives CASGRLGGNQPQHF.

A few counts support this clone. J is TRBJ1-1 and V is TRBV19; D is perhaps TRBD1 (6 bases). This CDR3 is built from 16 residues. The germline V and J ends were trimmed by 3 bases and 0 bases, with 14 bases remaining between them. Per germline, CDR1 LNHDA and CDR2 SQIVND (reference sequence). In DNA, the CDR3 is TGTGCCAGTAGTATCCTCGGACAGTTCATGAACACTGAAGCTTTCTTT. It codes for CASSILGQFMNTEAFF.

The chain employs TRBV15 and TRBJ1-6; 9 bases agree with TRBD1. V shed 5 bases, J shed 8 bases, and the junction held 10 bases outside the gene matches. The length of the CDR3 is 16 residues. Germline CDR1 is LNHNV and CDR2 is YYDKDF (reference sequence). The CDR3 sequence is CATSGGNRDRDSPLHF. The CDR3 nucleotides are TGTGCCACCAGCGGAGGGAACCGGGACAGGGATTCACCCCTCCACTTT. Variable domain in full (rest from reference TRBV15 and TRBJ1-6): DAMVIQNPRYQVTQFGKPVTLSCSQTLNHNVMYWYQQKSSQAPKLLFHYYDKDFNNEADTPDNFQSRRPNTSFCFLDIRSPGLGDTAMYLCATSGGNRDRDSPLHFGNGTRLTVT.

The CDR3 DNA reads as TGTGCCAGCAGTGGGGACAAGGGAGTCCAAGAGACCCAGTACTTC. As protein: CASSGDKGVQETQYF. The V and J genes are TRBV28 and TRBJ2-5; the D gene is possibly TRBD1 (6 bases). The CDR3 covers 15 residues. CDR1 MDHEN and CDR2 SYDVKM come from the germline V gene. V gave up 5 bases and J gave up 1 base, with 14 bases separating them.

V and J are TRBV7-2 and TRBJ2-3; 9 bases line up with TRBD2. Per the germline V gene, CDR1 is SGHTA and CDR2 is FQGNSA. V lost 2 bases to trimming and J lost 0 bases; unmatched junction nucleotides: 12. This CDR3 has 19 amino acids. CDR3 nucleotide sequence: TGTGCCAGCAGCTTATTGCGGGAGATTCTAGCGGGAAGCACAGATACGCAGTATTTT. Its translation: CASSLLREILAGSTDTQYF.